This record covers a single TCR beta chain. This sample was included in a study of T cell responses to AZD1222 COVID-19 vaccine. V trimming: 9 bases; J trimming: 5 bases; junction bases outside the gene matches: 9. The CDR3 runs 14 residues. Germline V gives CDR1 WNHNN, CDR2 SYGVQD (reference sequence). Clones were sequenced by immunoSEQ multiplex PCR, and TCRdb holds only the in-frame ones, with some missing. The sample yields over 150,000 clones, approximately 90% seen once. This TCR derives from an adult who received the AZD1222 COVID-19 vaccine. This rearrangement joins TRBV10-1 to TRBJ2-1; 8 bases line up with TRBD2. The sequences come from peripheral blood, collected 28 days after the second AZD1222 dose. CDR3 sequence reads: CARQRESYHNEQFF. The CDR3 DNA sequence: TGCGCCAGGCAGCGGGAGAGTTACCACAATGAGCAGTTCTTC.